There are a few counts of the clone carrying this T cell receptor (beta chain). Antigen: not known. Clones were read by immunoSEQ multiplex PCR, and TCRdb kept only the in-frame ones, dropping some. The table shows some 6,700 clones, with 70% occurring only once. The data were taken from a study of immune cell composition in non-small cell lung cancer. This CDR3 contains 16 residues. Germline loops: CDR1 SGHDT, CDR2 YYEEEE. Trimming cost V 2 bases and J 4 bases, with 17 bases left between them. Study-level results: Lung squamous cell carcinoma tumours had significantly higher top 10 clone scores and productive clonality than lung adenocarcinoma.

The rearrangement uses TRBV5-6 and TRBJ2-3; TRBD2 is a possible D gene (6 bases). This TCR was recovered from a human donor with non-small cell lung cancer. Material for sequencing was lung tumor tissue. The CDR3 nucleotides read TGTGCCAGCAGCTTTCAGAGGGGTAGGAGGGCAGATACGCAGTATTTT. Translation: CASSFQRGRRADTQYF.